This TCR beta chain was sequenced in a study of graft-versus-host responses after intestinal transplantation. Across the study: Recipients received multivisceral, liver-intestinal, or isolated intestinal transplants. The whole recipient group had anti-thymocyte globulin induction followed by tacrolimus and steroids for two to three years. Study conclusions and caveats: Recipient bone marrow held GvH clones, some seen earlier in ileum or blood.

The CDR3 is 13 amino acids. Germline CDR1 is MGHRA and CDR2 is YSYEKL. Trimming shortened V by 0 bases and J by 5 bases, and 7 bases separated the two germline ends. Comment on this clone: Its specificity is not known.

Profiled with immunoSEQ multiplex PCR; TCRdb holds only in-frame clones, not every one. Found here are approximately 54,000 clones, 91% of them singletons; the top ten hold roughly 6%. The source was PBMCs, collected roughly 660 days after intestinal transplant. The chain has TRBV4-1 and TRBJ1-1; D remains unclear. The receptor was isolated from a human patient who received an intestinal transplant, so some T cells may come from the graft donor. CDR3 DNA sequence: TGCGCCAGCAGCCAAGATTCCGTTACTGAAGCTTTCTTT. Protein: CASSQDSVTEAFF.